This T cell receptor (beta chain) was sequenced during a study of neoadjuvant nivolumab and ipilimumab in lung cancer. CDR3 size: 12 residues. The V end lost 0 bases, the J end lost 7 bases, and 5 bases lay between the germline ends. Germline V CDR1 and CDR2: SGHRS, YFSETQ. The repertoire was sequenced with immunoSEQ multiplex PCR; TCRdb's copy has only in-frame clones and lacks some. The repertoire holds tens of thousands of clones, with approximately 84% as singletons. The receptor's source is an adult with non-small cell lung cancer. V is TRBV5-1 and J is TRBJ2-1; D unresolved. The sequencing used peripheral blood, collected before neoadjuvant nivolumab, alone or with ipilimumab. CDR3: CASSLDLNEQFF. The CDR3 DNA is TGCGCCAGCAGCTTGGATTTAAATGAGCAGTTCTTC.